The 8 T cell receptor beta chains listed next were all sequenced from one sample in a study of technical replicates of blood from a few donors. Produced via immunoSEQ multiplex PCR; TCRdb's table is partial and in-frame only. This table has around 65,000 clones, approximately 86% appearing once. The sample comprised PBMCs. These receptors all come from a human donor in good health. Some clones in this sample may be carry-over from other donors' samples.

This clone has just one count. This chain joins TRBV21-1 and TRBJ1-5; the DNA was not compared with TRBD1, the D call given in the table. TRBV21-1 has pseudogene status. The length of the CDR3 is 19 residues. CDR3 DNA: TGTGCCAGCCGGGTTCCTGGGACAGACATTATTTATAGCAATCAGCCCCAGCATTTT. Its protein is CASRVPGTDIIYSNQPQHF.

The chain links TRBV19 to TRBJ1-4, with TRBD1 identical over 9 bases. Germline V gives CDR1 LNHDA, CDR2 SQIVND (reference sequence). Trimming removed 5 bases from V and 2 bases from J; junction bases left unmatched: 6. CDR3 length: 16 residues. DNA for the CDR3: TGTGCCAGTAGTTCACACAGGGGGCAGACTAATGAAAAACTGTTTTTT. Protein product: CASSSHRGQTNEKLFF.

This CDR3 is CASSLIGGQETQYF. Here the CDR3 DNA reads TGTGCCAGCAGCTTAATAGGGGGCCAAGAGACCCAGTACTTC. V and J are TRBV7-3 and TRBJ2-5; weak D call: TRBD1 (6 bases). This CDR3 contains 14 residues. Trimming removed 1 base from V and 1 base from J, with 7 bases in between. CDR1 SGHTA and CDR2 FQGTGA come from the germline V gene.

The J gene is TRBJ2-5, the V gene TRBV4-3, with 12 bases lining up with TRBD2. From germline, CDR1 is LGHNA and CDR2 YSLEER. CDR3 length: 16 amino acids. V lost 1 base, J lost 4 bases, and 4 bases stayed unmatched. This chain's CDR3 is CASSQGSSGRGETQYF. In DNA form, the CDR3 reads TGCGCCAGCAGCCAAGGATCTAGCGGGAGGGGAGAGACCCAGTACTTC.

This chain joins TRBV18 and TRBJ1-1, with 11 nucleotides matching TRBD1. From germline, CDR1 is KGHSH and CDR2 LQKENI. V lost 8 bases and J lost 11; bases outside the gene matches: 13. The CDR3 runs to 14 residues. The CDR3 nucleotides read TGTGCCAGCCAATGGACAGGGGGCGGATTTAGCGCTTTCTTT. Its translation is CASQWTGGGFSAFF.

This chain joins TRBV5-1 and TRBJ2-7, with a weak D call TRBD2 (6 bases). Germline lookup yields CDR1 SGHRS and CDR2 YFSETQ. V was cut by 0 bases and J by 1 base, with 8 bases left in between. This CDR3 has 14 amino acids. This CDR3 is CASSLAGTSYEQYF. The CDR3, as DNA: TGCGCCAGCAGCTTGGCCGGGACTTCCTACGAGCAGTACTTC.

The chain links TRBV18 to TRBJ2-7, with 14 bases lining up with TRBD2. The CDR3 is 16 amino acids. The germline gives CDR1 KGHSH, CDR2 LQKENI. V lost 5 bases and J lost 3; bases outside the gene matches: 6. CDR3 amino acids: CASSSSGTSGSYEQYF. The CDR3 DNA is TGTGCCAGCTCATCCTCCGGGACTAGCGGGAGCTACGAGCAGTACTTC.

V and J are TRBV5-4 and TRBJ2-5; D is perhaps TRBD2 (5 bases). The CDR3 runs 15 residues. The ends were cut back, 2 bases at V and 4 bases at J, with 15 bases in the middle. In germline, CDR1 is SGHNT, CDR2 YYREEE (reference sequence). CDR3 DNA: TGTGCCAGCAGCTTAAAAAAAGGAGGAACAGAGACCCAGTACTTC. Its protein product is CASSLKKGGTETQYF.